This T cell receptor beta chain was recorded in a study of CD8 T cells in Susac syndrome. Germline V CDR1 and CDR2: SGHTA, FQGTGA. The CDR3 covers 16 residues. V gave up 0 bases and J gave up 3 bases; unmatched junction bases: 5. Roughly 0.45 to 1 ug RNA was reverse transcribed with random hexamers. With immunoSEQ multiplex PCR, TCR beta CDR3 was amplified across 54 Vbeta and 13 Jbeta. A single record per CDR3 protein comes from TCRdb applying MiXCR to the immunoSEQ multiplex PCR reads. The repertoire holds 180,000 or so distinct CDR3 sequences, with approximately 96% as singletons. The receptor comes from a human donor in good health. This chain links TRBV7-3 with TRBJ2-3; 8 bases are shared with TRBD1. The sequencing input was CD4+ T cells from PBMCs. The CDR3 is CASSLTDRVGTDTQYF. The CDR3 bases are TGTGCCAGCAGCTTAACGGACAGGGTAGGGACAGATACGCAGTATTTT. Drawing the rest from reference TRBV7-3 and TRBJ2-3, the complete variable domain is GAGVSQTPSNKVTEKGKYVELRCDPISGHTALYWYRQSLGQGPEFLIYFQGTGAADDSGLPNDRFFAVRPEGSVSTLKIQRTERGDSAVYLCASSLTDRVGTDTQYFGPGTRLTVL.